The rows below give T cell receptor beta chains drawn from one sample of a study of blood T cell repertoires in COVID-19. The protocol was immunoSEQ multiplex PCR, while the TCRdb copy is restricted to in-frame clones and leaves out a portion. The sample contains 35,000 or so clones, 85% to 90% of which appear only once. The sample comprised peripheral blood. These receptors were taken from a human donor in a cohort sampled during active COVID-19. Each CDR3 is given without its conserved first and last residue. Some rows mark clone size as missing; the rest say once, few, many or name a class of expanded clone.

j_gene,v_gene,abundance,CDR3aa
TRBJ2-1,TRBV3-1/TRBV3-2,.,ASSPREAATYNEQF
TRBJ2-7,TRBV24-1,few,ATSDDTSGDVLYEQY
TRBJ2-7,TRBV12-5,.,ASGLVSGYTYEQY
TRBJ2-3,TRBV11-2,.,ASSLDHPGVKSDTQY
TRBJ2-3,TRBV5-1,.,ASSLTSGGWGDTQY
TRBJ2-7,TRBV7-9,few,ASSSTGIQY
TRBJ2-3,TRBV6-2/TRBV6-3,.,ASSYGGGGDTQY
TRBJ1-1,TRBV6-6,once,ASSQTEFNTETF
TRBJ2-3,TRBV7-9,.,ASSGGTDTQY
TRBJ1-1,TRBV4-1,.,ASSQESRGGTEAF
TRBJ2-7,TRBV6-1,.,ASSEARGYYDEQY
TRBJ2-5,TRBV28,.,ASSPPGRGTQY
TRBJ2-1,TRBV7-3,.,ASSSKGAGYHEQF
TRBJ1-5,TRBV19,.,ASIQGGGPQH
TRBJ2-7,TRBV6-5,.,ASKPGLVGEQY
TRBJ1-1,TRBV11-2,.,ASSLSTEAF
TRBJ2-7,TRBV6-5,.,ASSRTGTYEQY
TRBJ2-4,TRBV28,.,ASSSQGFIQY
TRBJ2-7,TRBV9,.,ASSVAPTGARYEQY
TRBJ2-2,TRBV5-1,.,ASSLGRSNTGELF
TRBJ2-3,TRBV6-5,.,ASRNEGTDTQY
TRBJ2-7,TRBV6-2/TRBV6-3,.,ASSYGPYEQY
TRBJ2-7,TRBV28,.,ASTLWVTGAYEQY
TRBJ2-5,TRBV5-1,.,ASSPPLAGGQETQY
TRBJ2-3,TRBV2,.,ATGTGGSTDTQY
TRBJ1-4,TRBV7-9,.,ASSFDTGGPNEKLF
TRBJ2-2,TRBV5-4,once,ASSSHRDTGELF
TRBJ1-1,TRBV12-3/TRBV12-4,few,ASTLVGVLAF
TRBJ2-1,TRBV5-6,.,ASSKRGPGNNEQF
TRBJ2-7,TRBV2,.,ASRRSGSDYEQY
TRBJ1-1,TRBV6-5,few,ASSPLRGDTEAF
TRBJ2-2,TRBV7-9,.,ASGTSGRYDGELF
TRBJ1-6,TRBV5-8,.,ASVETGGVSPLH
TRBJ2-2,TRBV5-8,.,ASSLHRTPMGGELF
TRBJ1-2,TRBV7-9,.,ASSLALRTVKGNGYT
TRBJ1-5,TRBV19,once,ASTVGRTHQPQH